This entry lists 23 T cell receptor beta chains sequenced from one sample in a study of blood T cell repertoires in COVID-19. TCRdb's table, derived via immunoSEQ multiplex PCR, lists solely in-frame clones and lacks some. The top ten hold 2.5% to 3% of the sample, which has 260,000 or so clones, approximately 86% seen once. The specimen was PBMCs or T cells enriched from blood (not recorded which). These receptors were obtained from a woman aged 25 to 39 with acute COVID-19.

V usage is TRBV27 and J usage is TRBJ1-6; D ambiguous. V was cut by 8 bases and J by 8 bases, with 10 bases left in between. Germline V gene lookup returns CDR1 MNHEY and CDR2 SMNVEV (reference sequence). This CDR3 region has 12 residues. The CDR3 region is CASPMADSPLHF. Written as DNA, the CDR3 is TGTGCCAGCCCTATGGCGGATTCACCCCTCCACTTT.

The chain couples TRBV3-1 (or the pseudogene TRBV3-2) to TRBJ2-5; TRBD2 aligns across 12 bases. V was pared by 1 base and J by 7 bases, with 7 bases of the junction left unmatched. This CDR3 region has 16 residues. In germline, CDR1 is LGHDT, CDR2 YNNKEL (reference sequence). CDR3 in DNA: TGTGCCAGCAGCCAAGGAGGGACTAGCGGGCATAGGACCCAGTACTTC. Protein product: CASSQGGTSGHRTQYF.

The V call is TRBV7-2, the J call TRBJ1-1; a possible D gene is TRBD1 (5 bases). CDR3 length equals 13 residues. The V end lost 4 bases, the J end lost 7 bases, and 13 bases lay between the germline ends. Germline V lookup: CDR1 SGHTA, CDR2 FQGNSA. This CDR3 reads CASSSQGFGEAFF. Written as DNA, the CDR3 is TGTGCCAGCAGCTCTCAGGGTTTCGGTGAAGCTTTCTTT.

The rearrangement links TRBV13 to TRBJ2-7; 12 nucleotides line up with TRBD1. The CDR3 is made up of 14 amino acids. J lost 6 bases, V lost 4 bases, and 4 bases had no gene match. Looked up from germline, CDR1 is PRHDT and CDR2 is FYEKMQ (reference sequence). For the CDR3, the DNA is TGTGCCAGCAGCTCCGGGACAGGGGGCGGCGAGCAGTACTTC. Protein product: CASSSGTGGGEQYF.

The CDR3 protein is CASKGTSGGAYEQYF. CDR3 DNA: TGTGCCAGCAAAGGGACTAGCGGGGGGGCCTACGAGCAGTACTTC. The gene calls are TRBV19 and TRBJ2-7, with 16 nucleotides matching TRBD2. CDR1 and CDR2 from the germline V gene are LNHDA and SQIVND (reference sequence). This CDR3 comprises 15 residues. Trimming took 9 bases from V and 2 from J; bases not matched to a gene: 4. The full variable domain, in which reference TRBV19 and TRBJ2-7 provide the parts outside the CDR3, is DGGITQSPKYLFRKEGQNVTLSCEQNLNHDAMYWYRQDPGQGLRLIYYSQIVNDFQKGDIAEGYSVSREKKESFPLTVTSAQKNPTAFYLCASKGTSGGAYEQYFGPGTRLTVT.

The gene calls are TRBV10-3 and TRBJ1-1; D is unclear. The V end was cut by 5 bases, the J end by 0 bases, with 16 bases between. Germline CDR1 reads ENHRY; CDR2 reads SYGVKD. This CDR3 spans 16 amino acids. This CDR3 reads CAISSFGWRMNTEAFF. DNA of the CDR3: TGTGCCATCAGTTCTTTCGGGTGGCGGATGAACACTGAAGCTTTCTTT.

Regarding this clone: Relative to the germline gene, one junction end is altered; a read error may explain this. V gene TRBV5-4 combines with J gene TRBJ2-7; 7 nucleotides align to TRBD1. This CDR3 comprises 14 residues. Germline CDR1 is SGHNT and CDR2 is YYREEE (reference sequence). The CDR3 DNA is TGTGCCAGCAGCGCCGGGACAGAGACACCGAGCAGTACTTTC. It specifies CASSAGTETPSSTF.

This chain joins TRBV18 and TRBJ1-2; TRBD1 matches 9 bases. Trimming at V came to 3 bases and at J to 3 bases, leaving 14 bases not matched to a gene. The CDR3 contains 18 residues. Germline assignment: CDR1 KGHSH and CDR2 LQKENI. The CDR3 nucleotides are TGTGCCAGCTCACCGATGTCCGGGACAGGGCCGAGGGACTATGGCTACACCTTC. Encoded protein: CASSPMSGTGPRDYGYTF.

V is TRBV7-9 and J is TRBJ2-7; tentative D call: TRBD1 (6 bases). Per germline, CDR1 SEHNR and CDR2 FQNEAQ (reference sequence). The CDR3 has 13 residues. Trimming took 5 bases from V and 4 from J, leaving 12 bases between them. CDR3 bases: TGTGCCAGCAGCCCATCTCAGGGGTACGAGCAGTACTTC. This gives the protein CASSPSQGYEQYF.

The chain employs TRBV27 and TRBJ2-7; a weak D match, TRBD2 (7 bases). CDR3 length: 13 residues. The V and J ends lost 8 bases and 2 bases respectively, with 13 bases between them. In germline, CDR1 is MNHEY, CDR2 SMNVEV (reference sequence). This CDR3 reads CASGGGGTYEQYF. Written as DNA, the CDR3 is TGTGCCAGCGGGGGGGGCGGGACCTACGAGCAGTACTTC.

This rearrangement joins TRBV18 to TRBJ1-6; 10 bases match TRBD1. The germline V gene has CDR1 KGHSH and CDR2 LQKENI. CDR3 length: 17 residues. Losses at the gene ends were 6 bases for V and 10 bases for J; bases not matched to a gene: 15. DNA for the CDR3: TGTGCCAGCTCGCCCACAACGGACAGGGGGAAGGGGTCACCCCTCCACTTT. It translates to CASSPTTDRGKGSPLHF.

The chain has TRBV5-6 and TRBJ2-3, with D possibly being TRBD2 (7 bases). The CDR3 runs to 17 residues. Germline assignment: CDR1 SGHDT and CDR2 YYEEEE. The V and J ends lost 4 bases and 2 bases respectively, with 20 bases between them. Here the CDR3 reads CASSELAGAPPTDTQYF. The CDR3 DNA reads TGTGCCAGCAGCGAGTTGGCGGGGGCTCCCCCCACAGATACGCAGTATTTT. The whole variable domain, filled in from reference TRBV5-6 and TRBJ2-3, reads DAGVTQSPTHLIKTRGQQVTLRCSPKSGHDTVSWYQQALGQGPQFIFQYYEEEERQRGNFPDRFSGHQFPNYSSELNVNALLLGDSALYLCASSELAGAPPTDTQYFGPGTRLTVL.

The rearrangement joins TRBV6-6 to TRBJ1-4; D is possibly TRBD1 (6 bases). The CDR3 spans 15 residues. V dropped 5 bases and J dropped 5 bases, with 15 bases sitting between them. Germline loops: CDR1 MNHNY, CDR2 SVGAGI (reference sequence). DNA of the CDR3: TGTGCCAGCAGTCGACCGGGACACGAGAATGAAAAACTGTTTTTT. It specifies CASSRPGHENEKLFF.

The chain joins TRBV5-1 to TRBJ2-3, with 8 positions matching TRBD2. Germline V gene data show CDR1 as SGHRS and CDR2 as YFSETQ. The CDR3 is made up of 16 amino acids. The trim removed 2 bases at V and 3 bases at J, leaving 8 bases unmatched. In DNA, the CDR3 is TGCGCCAGCAGCTTTGGGAGCGGGGGTGGGACAGATACGCAGTATTTT. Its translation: CASSFGSGGGTDTQYF.

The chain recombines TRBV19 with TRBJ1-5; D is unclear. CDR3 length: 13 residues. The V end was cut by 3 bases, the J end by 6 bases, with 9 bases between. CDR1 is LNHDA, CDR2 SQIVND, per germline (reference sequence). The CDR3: CASSMGRLQPQHF. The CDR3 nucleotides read TGTGCCAGTAGTATGGGGAGGCTTCAGCCCCAGCATTTT.

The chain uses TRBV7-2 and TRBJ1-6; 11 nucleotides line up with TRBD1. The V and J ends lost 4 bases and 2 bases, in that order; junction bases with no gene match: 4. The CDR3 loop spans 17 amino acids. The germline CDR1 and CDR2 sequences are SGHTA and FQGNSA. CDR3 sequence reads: CASSSRDRGTYNSPLHF. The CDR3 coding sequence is TGTGCCAGCAGCTCGCGGGACAGGGGGACCTATAATTCACCCCTCCACTTT.

The CDR3 DNA sequence: TGTGCCAGCAGCCCTCAGACAGGGATGGAGGCCACTGAAGCTTTCTTT. It specifies CASSPQTGMEATEAFF. This chain links TRBV9 with TRBJ1-1; 7 bases agree with TRBD1. The V and J ends lost 4 bases and 4 bases, in that order; junction bases with no gene match: 13. The CDR3 loop spans 16 amino acids. Germline V gene sequence: CDR1 SGDLS, CDR2 YYNGEE.

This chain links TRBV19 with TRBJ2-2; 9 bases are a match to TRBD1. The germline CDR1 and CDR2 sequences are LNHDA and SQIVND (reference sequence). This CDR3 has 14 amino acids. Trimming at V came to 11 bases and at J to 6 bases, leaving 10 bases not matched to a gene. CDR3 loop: CAGRDRAGAGELFF. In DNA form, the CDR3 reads TGTGCCGGCCGGGACAGGGCGGGCGCCGGGGAGCTGTTTTTT.

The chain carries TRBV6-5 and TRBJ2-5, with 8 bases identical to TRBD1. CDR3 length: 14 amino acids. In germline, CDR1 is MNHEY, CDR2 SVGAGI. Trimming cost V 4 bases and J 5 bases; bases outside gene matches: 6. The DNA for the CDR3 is TGTGCCAGCAGTTCTGGACAGGGAAAGGAGACCCAGTACTTC. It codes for CASSSGQGKETQYF.

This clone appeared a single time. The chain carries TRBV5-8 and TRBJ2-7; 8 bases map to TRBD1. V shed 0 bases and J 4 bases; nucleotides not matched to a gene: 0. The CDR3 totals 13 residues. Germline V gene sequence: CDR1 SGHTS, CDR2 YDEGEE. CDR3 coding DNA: TGTGCCAGCAGCTTGGACAGGGGGTACGAGCAGTACTTC. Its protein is CASSLDRGYEQYF. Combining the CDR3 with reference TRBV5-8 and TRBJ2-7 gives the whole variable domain EAGVTQSPTHLIKTRGQQATLRCSPISGHTSVYWYQQALGLGLQFLLWYDEGEERNRGNFPPRFSGRQFPNYSSELNVNALELEDSALYLCASSLDRGYEQYFGPGTRLTVT.

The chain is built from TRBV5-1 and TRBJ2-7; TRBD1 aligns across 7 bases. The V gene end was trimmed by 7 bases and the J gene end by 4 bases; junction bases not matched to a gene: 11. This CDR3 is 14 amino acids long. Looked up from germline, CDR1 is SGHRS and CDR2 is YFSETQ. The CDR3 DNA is TGCGCCAGCGGCCAGGGACAGCTAGATTACGAGCAGTACTTC. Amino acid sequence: CASGQGQLDYEQYF.

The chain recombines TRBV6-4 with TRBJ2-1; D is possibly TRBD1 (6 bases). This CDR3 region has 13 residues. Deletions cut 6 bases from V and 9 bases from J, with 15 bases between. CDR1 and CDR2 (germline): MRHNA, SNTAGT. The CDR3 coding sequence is TGTGCCAGCAGCCCAGGGGCCTTTGGTGAGCAGTTCTTC. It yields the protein CASSPGAFGEQFF.

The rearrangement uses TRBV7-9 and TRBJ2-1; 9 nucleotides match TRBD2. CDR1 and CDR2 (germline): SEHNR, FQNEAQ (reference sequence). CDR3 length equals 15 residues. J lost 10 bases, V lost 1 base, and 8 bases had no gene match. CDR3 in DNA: TGTGCCAGCAGCTTAGATGGCGGGGGGGCCGGAGAGCAGTTCTTC. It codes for CASSLDGGGAGEQFF.